The 19 T cell receptor beta chains given below trace back to one sample, sequenced in a study of T cells in Graves' hyperthyroidism and ophthalmopathy. TCR beta CDR3 regions were amplified from RNA. First-round RT-PCR targeting the TCR CDR3 was performed with the HTBI primer set. MiXCR, run by TCRdb on the multiplex PCR reads, gives a single entry per CDR3 protein. The table lists 360,000 or so distinct CDR3 sequences, around 15% of them singletons, with roughly 20% in the top ten. Source material: blood. These receptors came from a woman in her fifties or sixties with Graves' ophthalmopathy.

The chain carries TRBV6-1 and TRBJ1-2; 9 bases are a match to TRBD1. Germline CDR1 reads MNHNS; CDR2 reads SASEGT. Trimming removed 4 bases from V and 8 bases from J; junction bases left unmatched: 8. The CDR3 is 14 residues long. The CDR3 loop is CASSVWTGEEGYTF. CDR3 DNA sequence: TGTGCCAGCAGTGTGTGGACAGGGGAAGAGGGCTACACCTTC.

This clonotype was observed at least ten times. The rearrangement links TRBV7-8 to TRBJ2-1, with 7 bases fitting TRBD1. The J segment lost 3 bases and the V segment lost 1 base, leaving 3 bases of the junction unmatched. The germline V gene has CDR1 SGHVS and CDR2 FQNEAQ. The CDR3 runs to 15 residues. The CDR3 here is CASSLEGGDYNEQFF. DNA of the CDR3: TGTGCCAGCAGCTTAGAAGGGGGCGACTACAATGAGCAGTTCTTC.

The rearrangement joins TRBV20-1 to TRBJ2-1, with 9 bases matching TRBD2. CDR1 and CDR2 (germline): DFQATT, SNEGSKA (reference sequence). This CDR3 has 16 residues. V lost 2 bases and J lost 4; bases outside the gene matches: 9. CDR3 in DNA: TGCAGTGCTAGACGGGGACTAGCAACCCTATACAATGAGCAGTTCTTC. Translating it yields CSARRGLATLYNEQFF.

The chain combines TRBV5-5 with TRBJ2-2; D possibly matches TRBD1 or TRBD2 (5 bases each). CDR1 is SGHKS, CDR2 YYEKEE, per germline (reference sequence). CDR3 length: 12 amino acids. V was cut by 2 bases and J by 9 bases, with 8 bases left in between. This CDR3 is CASSFGTWELFF. The CDR3 nucleotides read TGTGCCAGCAGCTTCGGGACGTGGGAGCTGTTTTTT.

This clonotype was found many times. The chain joins TRBV28 to TRBJ2-1; 8 bases line up with TRBD2. V was clipped by 6 bases and J by 7 bases; unmatched bases: 8. CDR3 length: 14 amino acids. Germline CDR1 reads MDHEN; CDR2 reads SYDVKM. CDR3 amino acids: CASRDRTSRNEQFF. The CDR3 DNA reads as TGTGCCAGCAGGGATCGGACTAGCCGGAATGAGCAGTTCTTC.

Many counts were recorded for this clonotype. The chain has TRBV6-1 and TRBJ1-4; 12 nucleotides align to TRBD1. The CDR3 has 16 amino acids. V lost 6 bases to trimming and J lost 3 bases; unmatched junction nucleotides: 5. Germline assignment: CDR1 MNHNS and CDR2 SASEGT. Written as DNA, the CDR3 is TGTGCCAGCAGGGGGACAGGGGGCTCAGCTAATGAAAAACTGTTTTTT. Translation gives CASRGTGGSANEKLFF.

This chain links TRBV4-2 with TRBJ1-5; D unclear. Trimming cost V 1 base and J 3 bases, with 10 bases left between them. The CDR3 sequence is 15 residues long. The germline V gene has CDR1 LGHNA and CDR2 YNFKEQ. The DNA for the CDR3 is TGTGCCAGCAGCCAAGTATACACAGTCAATCAGCCCCAGCATTTT. It encodes CASSQVYTVNQPQHF.

There are a few counts of this clonotype. V is TRBV6-1 and J is TRBJ2-7, with TRBD2 matching 9 bases. This CDR3 comprises 14 residues. Germline V gene sequence: CDR1 MNHNS, CDR2 SASEGT. V dropped 5 bases and J dropped 5; count of bases not matched to a gene: 7. The CDR3 DNA is TGTGCCAGCAGTCTCATAGCGGGAGTAAACGAGCAGTACTTC. Translating it yields CASSLIAGVNEQYF.

This clonotype was counted ten times or more. The chain joins TRBV24-1 to TRBJ1-5; 7 bases are a match to TRBD1. Germline V gene lookup returns CDR1 KGHDR and CDR2 SFDVKD. The ends lost 3 bases at V and 7 bases at J; junction bases unmatched: 8. The CDR3 contains 15 residues. CDR3 DNA sequence: TGTGCCACCAGTGATCCTCGAACAGGGGACCAGCCCCAGCATTTT. Protein sequence: CATSDPRTGDQPQHF.

The V call is TRBV7-9, the J call TRBJ2-1, with 10 nucleotides matching TRBD2. CDR1 and CDR2 from the germline V gene are SEHNR and FQNEAQ (reference sequence). The V gene end was trimmed by 5 bases and the J gene end by 7 bases; junction bases not matched to a gene: 11. This CDR3 spans 16 amino acids. The DNA for the CDR3 is TGTGCCAGCAGCATTTGGATAGCGGGAGGTTATAATGAGCAGTTCTTC. It translates to CASSIWIAGGYNEQFF.

V is TRBV20-1 and J is TRBJ2-1; the match to TRBD2 covers 10 bases. The ends lost 5 bases at V and 8 bases at J; junction bases unmatched: 9. CDR3 size: 14 residues. CDR1 is DFQATT and CDR2 is SNEGSKA in the germline V gene (reference sequence). The CDR3 DNA reads as TGCAGTGCTCCAGACGGGACTAGCGCTGATGAGCAGTTCTTC. As protein: CSAPDGTSADEQFF.

DNA of the CDR3: TGTGCCAGCAGCCTCCGGGCCTCTGGAAACACCATATATTTT. As protein: CASSLRASGNTIYF. V and J are TRBV3-1 and TRBJ1-3; D is unresolved. The V and J ends lost 4 bases and 0 bases respectively, with 7 bases between them. The CDR3 consists of 14 residues. Germline V gives CDR1 LGHDT, CDR2 YNNKEL (reference sequence).

At least ten counts were recorded for this clonotype. CDR3 residues: CASSVGRLAGQETQYF. DNA of the CDR3: TGTGCCAGCAGCGTAGGAAGACTAGCGGGGCAAGAGACCCAGTACTTC. J is TRBJ2-5 and V is TRBV9; 11 bases are shared with TRBD2. Germline loops: CDR1 SGDLS, CDR2 YYNGEE. The CDR3 extends over 16 amino acids. The V gene end was trimmed by 0 bases and the J gene end by 2 bases; junction bases not matched to a gene: 3.

At least ten counts were recorded for this clonotype. The chain recombines TRBV19 with TRBJ2-3; TRBD1 matches at 11 bases. The CDR3 is made up of 18 amino acids. Germline V lookup: CDR1 LNHDA, CDR2 SQIVND (reference sequence). J lost 3 bases, V lost 1 base, and 9 bases had no gene match. The CDR3 sequence: CASSIGTGGDGRTDTQYF. In nucleotides, the CDR3 is TGTGCCAGTAGTATAGGGACAGGGGGCGACGGGAGGACAGATACGCAGTATTTT.

This clonotype was detected many times. The V and J genes are TRBV30 and TRBJ2-7; 7 bases match TRBD1. Germline trimming cut 2 bases from V and 3 bases from J; bases unmatched to any gene: 10. CDR1 and CDR2 (germline): GTSNPN, SVGIG (reference sequence). This CDR3 has 15 amino acids. The CDR3 sequence: CAWSSVGTASYEQYF. The CDR3 region has the DNA TGTGCCTGGAGTAGCGTGGGGACAGCAAGCTACGAGCAGTACTTC.

This clonotype was seen at least ten times. The J gene is TRBJ2-3, the V gene TRBV29-1; TRBD2 agrees at 8 bases. CDR1 SQVTM and CDR2 ANQGSEA come from the germline V gene. The CDR3 length is 14 residues. With V trimmed by 6 bases and J by 6 bases, 11 bases remained unmatched. The DNA for the CDR3 is TGCAGCGTACCCCCCGGGACTAGTCCGGATACGCAGTATTTT. It encodes CSVPPGTSPDTQYF.

This clonotype was counted ten times or more. The J gene is TRBJ1-2, the V gene TRBV27, with 11 positions matching TRBD1. The germline V gene has CDR1 MNHEY and CDR2 SMNVEV (reference sequence). The trim removed 5 bases at V and 6 bases at J, leaving 5 bases unmatched. The CDR3 contains 14 residues. The CDR3 is CASSLRTGGHGYTF. CDR3 bases: TGTGCCAGCAGTCTACGGACAGGGGGCCATGGCTACACCTTC.

This clonotype was counted a few times. The V and J genes are TRBV28 and TRBJ2-7; no reliable D call. CDR1 is MDHEN and CDR2 is SYDVKM in the germline V gene. V was pared by 6 bases and J by 4 bases, with 16 bases between. The CDR3 is 14 residues long. The CDR3, as DNA: TGTGCCAGCAGAATAGGGCACCCGCCATACGAGCAGTACTTC. It encodes CASRIGHPPYEQYF.

This clonotype was picked up a small number of times. This could be a read error, since a much larger clone is one nucleotide away. CDR3 nucleotide sequence: TGTGCCAGCAGCCCTACTGGGACAAGGGGGGGGACCACAGATACGCAGTATTTT. It is translated as CASSPTGTRGGTTDTQYF. This sequence joins TRBV11-2 and TRBJ2-3; tentative D call: TRBD2 (7 bases). Trimming took off 5 bases at V and 2 bases at J, with 23 bases between the two ends. CDR1 SGHAT and CDR2 FQNNGV come from the germline V gene. The CDR3 sequence is 18 residues long.